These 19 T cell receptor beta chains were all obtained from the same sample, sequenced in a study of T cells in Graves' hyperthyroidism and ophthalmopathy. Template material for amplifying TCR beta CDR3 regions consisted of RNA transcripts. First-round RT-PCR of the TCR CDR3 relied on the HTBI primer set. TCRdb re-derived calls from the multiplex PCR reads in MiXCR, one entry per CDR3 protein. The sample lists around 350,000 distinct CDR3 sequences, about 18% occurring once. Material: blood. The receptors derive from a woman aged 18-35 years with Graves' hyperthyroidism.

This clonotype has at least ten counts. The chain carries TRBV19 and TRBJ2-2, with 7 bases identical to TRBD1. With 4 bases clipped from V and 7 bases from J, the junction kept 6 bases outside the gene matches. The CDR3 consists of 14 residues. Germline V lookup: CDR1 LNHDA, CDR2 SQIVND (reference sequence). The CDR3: CASSTGQDVGELFF. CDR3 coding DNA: TGTGCCAGTAGTACAGGACAGGATGTCGGGGAGCTGTTTTTT. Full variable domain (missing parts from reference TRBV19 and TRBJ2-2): DGGITQSPKYLFRKEGQNVTLSCEQNLNHDAMYWYRQDPGQGLRLIYYSQIVNDFQKGDIAEGYSVSREKKESFPLTVTSAQKNPTAFYLCASSTGQDVGELFFGEGSRLTVL.

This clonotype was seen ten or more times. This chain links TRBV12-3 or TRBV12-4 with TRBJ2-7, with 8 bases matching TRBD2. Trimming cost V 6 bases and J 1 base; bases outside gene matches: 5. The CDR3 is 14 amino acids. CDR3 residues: CASSGGVSSYEQYF. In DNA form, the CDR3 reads TGTGCCAGCAGCGGGGGGGTCAGTTCCTACGAGCAGTACTTC.

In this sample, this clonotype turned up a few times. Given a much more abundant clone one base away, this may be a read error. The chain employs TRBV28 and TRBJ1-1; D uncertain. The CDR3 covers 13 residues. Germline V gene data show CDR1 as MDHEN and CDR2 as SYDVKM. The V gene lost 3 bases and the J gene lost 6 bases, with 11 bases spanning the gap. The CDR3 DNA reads TGTGCCAGCAGTTTGCAGTTGCCCCCTGAAGCTTTCTTT. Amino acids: CASSLQLPPEAFF. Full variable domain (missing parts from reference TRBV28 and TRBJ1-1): DVKVTQSSRYLVKRTGEKVFLECVQDMDHENMFWYRQDPGLGLRLIYFSYDVKMKEKGDIPEGYSVSREKKERFSLILESASTNQTSMYLCASSLQLPPEAFFGQGTRLTVV.

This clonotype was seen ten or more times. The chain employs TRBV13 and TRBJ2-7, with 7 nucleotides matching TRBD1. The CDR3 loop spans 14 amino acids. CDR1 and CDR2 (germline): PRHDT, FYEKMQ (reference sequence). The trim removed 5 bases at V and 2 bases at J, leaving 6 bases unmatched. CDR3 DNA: TGTGCCAGCAGCCAGGGGGACAGCACCTACGAGCAGTACTTC. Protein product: CASSQGDSTYEQYF.

CDR3: CASWPLGNPPSGNTIYF. CDR3 nucleotides: TGCGCCAGCTGGCCCTTGGGCAATCCACCCTCTGGAAACACCATATATTTT. The chain recombines TRBV10-1 with TRBJ1-3; D unresolved. The CDR3 is 17 amino acids. The ends were cut back, 8 bases at V and 0 bases at J, with 20 bases in the middle. Germline loops: CDR1 WNHNN, CDR2 SYGVQD (reference sequence).

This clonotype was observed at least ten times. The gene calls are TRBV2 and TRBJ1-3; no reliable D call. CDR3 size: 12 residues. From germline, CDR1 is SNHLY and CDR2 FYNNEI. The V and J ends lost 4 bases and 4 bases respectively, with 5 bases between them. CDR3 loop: CASSAQGNTIYF. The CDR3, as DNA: TGTGCCAGCAGTGCTCAGGGAAACACCATATATTTT.

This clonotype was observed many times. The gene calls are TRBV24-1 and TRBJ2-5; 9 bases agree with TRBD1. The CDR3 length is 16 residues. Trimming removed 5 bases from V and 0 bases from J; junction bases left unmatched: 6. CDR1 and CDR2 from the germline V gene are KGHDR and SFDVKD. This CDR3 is CATSANRGRDQETQYF. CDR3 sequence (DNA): TGTGCCACCAGTGCGAACAGGGGGCGCGACCAAGAGACCCAGTACTTC.

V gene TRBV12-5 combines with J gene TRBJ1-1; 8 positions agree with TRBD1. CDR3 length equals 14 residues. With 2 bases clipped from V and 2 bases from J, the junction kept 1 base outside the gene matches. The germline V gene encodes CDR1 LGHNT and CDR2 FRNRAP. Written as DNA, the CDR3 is TGTGCTAGTGGTTTGACAGGGGGAAACACTGAAGCTTTCTTT. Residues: CASGLTGGNTEAFF.

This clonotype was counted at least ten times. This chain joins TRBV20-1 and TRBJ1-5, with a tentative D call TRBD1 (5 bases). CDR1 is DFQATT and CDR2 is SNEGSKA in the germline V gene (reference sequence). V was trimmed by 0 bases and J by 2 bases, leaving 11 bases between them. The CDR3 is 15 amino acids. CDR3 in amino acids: CSARERRRGNQPQHF. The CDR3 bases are TGCAGTGCTAGAGAACGACGCAGGGGCAATCAGCCCCAGCATTTT.

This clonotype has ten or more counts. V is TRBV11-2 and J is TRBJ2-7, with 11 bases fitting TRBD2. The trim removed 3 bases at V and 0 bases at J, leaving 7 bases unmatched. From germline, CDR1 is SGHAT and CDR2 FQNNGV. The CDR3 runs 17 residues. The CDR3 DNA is TGTGCCAGCAGCTTCACTAGCGGGGGCCGGAGCTCCTACGAGCAGTACTTC. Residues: CASSFTSGGRSSYEQYF. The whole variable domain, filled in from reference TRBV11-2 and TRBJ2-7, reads EAGVAQSPRYKIIEKRQSVAFWCNPISGHATLYWYQQILGQGPKLLIQFQNNGVVDDSQLPKDRFSAERLKGVDSTLKIQPAKLEDSAVYLCASSFTSGGRSSYEQYFGPGTRLTVT.

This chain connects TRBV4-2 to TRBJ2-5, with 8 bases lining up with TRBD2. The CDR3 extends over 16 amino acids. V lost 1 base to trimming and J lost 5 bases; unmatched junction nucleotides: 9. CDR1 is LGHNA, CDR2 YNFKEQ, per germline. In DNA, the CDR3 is TGTGCCAGCAGCCAAGCTAATAGCGGGGCCCAGGAGACCCAGTACTTC. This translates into CASSQANSGAQETQYF.

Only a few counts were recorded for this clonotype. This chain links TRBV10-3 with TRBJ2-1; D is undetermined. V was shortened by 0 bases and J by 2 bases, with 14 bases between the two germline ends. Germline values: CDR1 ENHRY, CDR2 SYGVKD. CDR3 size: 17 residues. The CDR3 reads CAISESSGRRTYNEQFF. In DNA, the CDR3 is TGTGCCATCAGTGAGTCGAGTGGACGGCGAACCTACAATGAGCAGTTCTTC.

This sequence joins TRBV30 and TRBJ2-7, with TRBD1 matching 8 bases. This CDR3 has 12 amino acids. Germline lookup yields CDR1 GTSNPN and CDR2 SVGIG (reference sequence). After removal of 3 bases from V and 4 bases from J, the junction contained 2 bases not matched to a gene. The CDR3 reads CAWRRTGYEQYF. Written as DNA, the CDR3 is TGTGCCTGGAGGCGGACAGGGTACGAGCAGTACTTC.

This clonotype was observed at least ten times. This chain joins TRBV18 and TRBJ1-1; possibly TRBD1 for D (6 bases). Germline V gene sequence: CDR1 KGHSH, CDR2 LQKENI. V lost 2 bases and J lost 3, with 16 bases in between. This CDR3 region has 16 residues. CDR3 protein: CASSPGGSRSDTEAFF. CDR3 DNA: TGTGCCAGCTCACCAGGGGGCTCGAGATCAGACACTGAAGCTTTCTTT.

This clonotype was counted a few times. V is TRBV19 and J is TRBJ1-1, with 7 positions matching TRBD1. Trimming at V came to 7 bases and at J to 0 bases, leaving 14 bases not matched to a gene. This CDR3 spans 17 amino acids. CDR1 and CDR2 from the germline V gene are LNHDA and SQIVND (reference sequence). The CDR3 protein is CASTPQAGGIMNTEAFF. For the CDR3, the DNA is TGTGCCAGTACCCCCCAGGCAGGGGGGATCATGAACACTGAAGCTTTCTTT.

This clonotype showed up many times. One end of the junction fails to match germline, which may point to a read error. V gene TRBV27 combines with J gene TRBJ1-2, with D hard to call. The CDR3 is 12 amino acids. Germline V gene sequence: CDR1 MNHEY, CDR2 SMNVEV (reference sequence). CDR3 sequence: CASSLSGGQAVF. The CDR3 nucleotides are TGTGCCAGCAGTTTATCGGGAGGGCAGGCAGTCTTC.

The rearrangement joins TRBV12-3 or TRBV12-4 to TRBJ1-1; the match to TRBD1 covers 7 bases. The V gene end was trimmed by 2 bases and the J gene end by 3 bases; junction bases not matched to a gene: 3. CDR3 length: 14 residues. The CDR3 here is CASSLPDRDTEAFF. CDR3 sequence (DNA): TGTGCCAGCAGTTTACCCGACAGGGACACTGAAGCTTTCTTT.

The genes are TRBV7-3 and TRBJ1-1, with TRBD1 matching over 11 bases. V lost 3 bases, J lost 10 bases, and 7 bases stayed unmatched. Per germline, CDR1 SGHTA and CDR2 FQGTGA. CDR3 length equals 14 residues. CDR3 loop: CASSFSPGTGGAFF. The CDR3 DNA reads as TGTGCCAGCAGCTTCTCCCCCGGGACAGGGGGAGCTTTCTTT.

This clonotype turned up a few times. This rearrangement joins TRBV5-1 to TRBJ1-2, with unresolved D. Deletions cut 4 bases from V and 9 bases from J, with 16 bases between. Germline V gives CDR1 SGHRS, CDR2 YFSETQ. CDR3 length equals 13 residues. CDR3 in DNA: TGCGCCAGCAGCCCCCGGACCCCCTCCAGCTACACCTTC. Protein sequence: CASSPRTPSSYTF.